These T cell receptor beta chains were read from a single sample in a study of brain T cells in children with intractable seizures. Assay: immunoSEQ multiplex PCR; the TCRdb copy retains only in-frame clones and omits some. The repertoire consists of hundreds of thousands of clones, with more than 85% occurring once and the leading ten covering 5.7%. Specimen: peripheral blood, collected less than 6 months after surgery. The receptors shown here come from a boy younger than two with tuberous sclerosis and intractable seizures. Each CDR3 is given with its conserved first and last residue. A D gene is named only where the DNA matches it firmly. Not all rows give a size; the values are once, few, many and, for expanded clones, a class.

V: TRBV3-1/TRBV3-2
size: .
D: .
J: TRBJ1-1
length: 13
DNA: TGTGCCAGCAGCCAGGGGCTATACGATGAAGCTTTCTTT
CDR3: CASSQGLYDEAFF

V: TRBV29-1
size: .
D: .
J: TRBJ1-1
length: 12
DNA: TGCAGCGTTGAGGGACAGAACACTGAAGCTTTCTTT
CDR3: CSVEGQNTEAFF

V: TRBV3-1/TRBV3-2
size: .
D: TRBD2
J: TRBJ2-1
length: 16
DNA: TGTGCCAGCAGCCCCCTCTGGACTAGCGGAAACAATGAGCAGTTCTTC
CDR3: CASSPLWTSGNNEQFF

V: TRBV14
size: .
D: TRBD2
J: TRBJ2-7
length: 15
DNA: TGTGCCAGCAGCCAAGTAGGACTAGCCGCCTACGAGCAGTACTTC
CDR3: CASSQVGLAAYEQYF

V: TRBV13
size: .
D: .
J: TRBJ2-5
length: 16
DNA: TGTGCCAGCAGCTTAGGGACTAGGGTGAACGCGGAGACCCAGTACTTC
CDR3: CASSLGTRVNAETQYF

V: TRBV5-6
size: .
D: .
J: TRBJ1-2
length: 13
DNA: TGTGCCAGCAGCTTGGGGGGGACCTATGGCTACACCTTC
CDR3: CASSLGGTYGYTF

V: TRBV7-9
size: .
D: .
J: TRBJ1-5
length: 14
DNA: TGTGCCAGCGGGAGTCAGGGAAACAATCAGCCCCAGCATTTT
CDR3: CASGSQGNNQPQHF

V: TRBV7-2
size: once
D: .
J: TRBJ2-7
length: 12
DNA: TGTGCCAGCAGCTCGCGGCTCAGGGAGCAGTACTTC
CDR3: CASSSRLREQYF

V: TRBV19
size: .
D: .
J: TRBJ1-3
length: 14
DNA: TGTGCCAGTGGGACGGGGGGGTATGGAAACACCATATATTTT
CDR3: CASGTGGYGNTIYF

V: TRBV7-2
size: .
D: TRBD2
J: TRBJ2-7
length: 15
DNA: TGTGCCAGCAGCTTAAGGCGGGGGATCCTCTACGAGCAGTACTTC
CDR3: CASSLRRGILYEQYF

V: TRBV7-9
size: .
D: TRBD1
J: TRBJ2-7
length: 16
DNA: TGTGCCAGCAGCGTAGAGTCAGGGGGCGCCTACTACGAGCAGTACTTC
CDR3: CASSVESGGAYYEQYF

V: TRBV5-6
size: .
D: .
J: TRBJ2-1
length: 14
DNA: TGTGCCAGCAGCTTTGGGTTGGGGGGCGGTGAGCAGTTCTTC
CDR3: CASSFGLGGGEQFF

V: TRBV4-1
size: .
D: .
J: TRBJ1-1
length: 16
DNA: TGCGCCAGCAGCCAAATCCGGTACGGGGGGGCCACTGAAGCTTTCTTT
CDR3: CASSQIRYGGATEAFF

V: TRBV11-2
size: .
D: TRBD1
J: TRBJ2-3
length: 15
DNA: TGTGCCAGCAGCTCCACAGGGGGTAGGACAGATACGCAGTATTTT
CDR3: CASSSTGGRTDTQYF

V: TRBV2
size: once
D: .
J: TRBJ2-3
length: 16
DNA: TGTGCCAGCAGTGAATCGGCAGGGGTGCAAACAGATACGCAGTATTTT
CDR3: CASSESAGVQTDTQYF

V: TRBV10-2
size: few
D: .
J: TRBJ1-1
length: 12
DNA: TGCGCCAGCAGTGATGGTGACACTGAAGCTTTCTTT
CDR3: CASSDGDTEAFF

V: TRBV6-2/TRBV6-3
size: .
D: TRBD2
J: TRBJ2-5
length: 16
DNA: TGTGCCAGCAGTTATTCCGGGAGGGCCGTTTCGGAGACCCAGTACTTC
CDR3: CASSYSGRAVSETQYF

V: TRBV24-1
size: .
D: TRBD1
J: TRBJ2-7
length: 19
DNA: TGTGCCACCAGTGTTGCCCCCGCGGGACAGGGCATGAAGATCTACGAGCAGTACTTC
CDR3: CATSVAPAGQGMKIYEQYF

V: TRBV7-9
size: once
D: .
J: TRBJ2-1
length: 15
DNA: TGTGCCAGCAGTCACCAGGGGGGCTTCTACAATGAGCAGTTCTTC
CDR3: CASSHQGGFYNEQFF

V: TRBV19
size: .
D: .
J: TRBJ2-7
length: 15
DNA: TGTGCCAGTAGTATCCGGGATGGAGCCCTCTACGAGCAGTACTTC
CDR3: CASSIRDGALYEQYF

V: TRBV6-5
size: .
D: .
J: TRBJ1-6
length: 14
DNA: TGTGCCAGCAGGCTGAGGACCGAAAATTCACCCCTCCACTTT
CDR3: CASRLRTENSPLHF

V: TRBV2
size: .
D: .
J: TRBJ2-1
length: 11
DNA: TGTGCCAGCAGAAGAGCTTATGAGCAGTTCTTC
CDR3: CASRRAYEQFF

V: TRBV6-5
size: .
D: .
J: TRBJ1-1
length: 14
DNA: TGTGCCAGCAGTTACGGGCCCTCAAGGGCTGAAGCTTTCTTT
CDR3: CASSYGPSRAEAFF